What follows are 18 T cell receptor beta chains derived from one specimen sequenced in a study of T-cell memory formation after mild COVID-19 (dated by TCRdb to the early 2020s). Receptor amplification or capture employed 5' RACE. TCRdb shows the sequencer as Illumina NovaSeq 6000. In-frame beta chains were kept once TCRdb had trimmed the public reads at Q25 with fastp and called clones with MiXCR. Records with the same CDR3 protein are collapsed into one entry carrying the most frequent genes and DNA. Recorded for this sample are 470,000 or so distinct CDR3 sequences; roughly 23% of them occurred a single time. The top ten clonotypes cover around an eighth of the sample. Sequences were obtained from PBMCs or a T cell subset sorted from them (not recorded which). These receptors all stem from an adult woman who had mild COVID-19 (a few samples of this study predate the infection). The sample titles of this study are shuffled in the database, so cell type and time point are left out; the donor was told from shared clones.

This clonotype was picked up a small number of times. CDR3 nucleotides: TGCAGTGCTAGAGGACTAGCGGGGGGCCACGAGCAGTACTTC. The encoded protein is CSARGLAGGHEQYF. This chain joins TRBV20-1 and TRBJ2-7; 13 nucleotides agree with TRBD2. V lost 1 base and J lost 5; bases outside the gene matches: 2. Per the germline V gene, CDR1 is DFQATT and CDR2 is SNEGSKA (reference sequence). The CDR3 runs 14 residues.

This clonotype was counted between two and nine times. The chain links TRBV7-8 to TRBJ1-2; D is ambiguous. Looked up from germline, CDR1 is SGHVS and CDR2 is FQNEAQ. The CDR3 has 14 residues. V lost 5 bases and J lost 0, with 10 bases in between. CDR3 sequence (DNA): TGTGCCAGCAGCCCCCTTCGATCTAACTATGGCTACACCTTC. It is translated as CASSPLRSNYGYTF.

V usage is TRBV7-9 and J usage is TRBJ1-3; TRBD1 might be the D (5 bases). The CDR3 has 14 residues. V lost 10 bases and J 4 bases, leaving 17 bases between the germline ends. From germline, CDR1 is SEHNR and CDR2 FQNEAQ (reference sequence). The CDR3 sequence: CATPPAGSGNTIYF. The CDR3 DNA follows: TGTGCCACCCCCCCCGCAGGGAGCGGAAACACCATATATTTT.

The CDR3 here is CASSLWSGGLFF. The CDR3 region has the DNA TGTGCCAGCAGTTTATGGTCAGGCGGACTGTTCTTC. The V gene is TRBV12-3 or TRBV12-4, the J gene TRBJ2-1; maybe TRBD2 (5 bases). V was shortened by 2 bases and J by 15 bases, with 14 bases between the two germline ends. The CDR3 contains 12 residues.

The CDR3 DNA reads TGTGCCAGCACGGATTGTCAGCCCCAGCATTTT. This codes for CASTDCQPQHF. The rearrangement joins TRBV25-1 to TRBJ1-5, with unresolved D. The CDR3 extends over 11 amino acids. V gave up 7 bases and J gave up 6 bases, with 7 bases separating them. The V gene's germline CDR1 is MGHDK and CDR2 SYGVNS.

CDR3: CASRRGQGFLATNEKLFF. The CDR3 DNA reads as TGTGCCAGCAGGCGCGGACAGGGGTTTTTGGCAACTAATGAAAAACTGTTTTTT. The J gene is TRBJ1-4, the V gene TRBV27; 9 nucleotides line up with TRBD1. The CDR3 spans 18 residues. V dropped 6 bases and J dropped 0; count of bases not matched to a gene: 11. Looked up from germline, CDR1 is MNHEY and CDR2 is SMNVEV (reference sequence).

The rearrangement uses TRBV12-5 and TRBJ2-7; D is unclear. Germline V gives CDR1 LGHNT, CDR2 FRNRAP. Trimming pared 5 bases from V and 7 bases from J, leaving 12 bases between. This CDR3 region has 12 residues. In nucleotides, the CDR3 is TGTGCTAGTGGTGCCGTCTATGGGGAGCAGTACTTC. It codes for CASGAVYGEQYF.

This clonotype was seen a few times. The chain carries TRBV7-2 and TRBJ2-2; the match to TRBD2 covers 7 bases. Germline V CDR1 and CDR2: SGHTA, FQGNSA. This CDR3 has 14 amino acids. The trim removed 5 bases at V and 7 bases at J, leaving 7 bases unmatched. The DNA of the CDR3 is TGTGCCAGCAGCCTAAGCGGGAATGGCGGGGAGCTGTTTTTT. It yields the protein CASSLSGNGGELFF.

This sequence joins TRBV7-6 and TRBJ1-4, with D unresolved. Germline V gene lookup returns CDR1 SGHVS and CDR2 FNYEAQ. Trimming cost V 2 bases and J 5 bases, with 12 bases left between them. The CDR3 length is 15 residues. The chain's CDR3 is CASSLMAFENEKLFF. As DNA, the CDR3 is TGTGCCAGCAGCTTAATGGCTTTCGAAAATGAAAAACTGTTTTTT. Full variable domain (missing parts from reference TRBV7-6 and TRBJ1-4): GAGVSQSPRYKVTKRGQDVALRCDPISGHVSLYWYRQALGQGPEFLTYFNYEAQQDKSGLPNDRFSAERPEGSISTLTIQRTEQRDSAMYRCASSLMAFENEKLFFGSGTQLSVL.

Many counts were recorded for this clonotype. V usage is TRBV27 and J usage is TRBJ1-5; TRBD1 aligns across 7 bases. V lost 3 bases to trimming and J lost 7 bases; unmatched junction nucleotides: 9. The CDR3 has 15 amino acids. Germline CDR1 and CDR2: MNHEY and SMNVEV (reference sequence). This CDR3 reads CASSLVGAGGQPQHF. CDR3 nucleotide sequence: TGTGCCAGCAGTTTGGTTGGGGCAGGGGGGCAGCCCCAGCATTTT.

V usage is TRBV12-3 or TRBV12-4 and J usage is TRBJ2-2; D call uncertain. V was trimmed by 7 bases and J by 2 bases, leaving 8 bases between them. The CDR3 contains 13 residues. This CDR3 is CASKEINTGELFF. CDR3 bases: TGTGCCAGCAAGGAGATCAACACCGGGGAGCTGTTTTTT.

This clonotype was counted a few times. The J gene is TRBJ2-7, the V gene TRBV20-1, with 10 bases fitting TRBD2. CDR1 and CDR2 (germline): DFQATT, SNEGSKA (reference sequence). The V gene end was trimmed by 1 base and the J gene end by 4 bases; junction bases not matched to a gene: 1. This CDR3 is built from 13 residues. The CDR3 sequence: CSARVLAGYEQYF. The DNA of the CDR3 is TGCAGTGCTAGAGTACTAGCGGGATACGAGCAGTACTTC.

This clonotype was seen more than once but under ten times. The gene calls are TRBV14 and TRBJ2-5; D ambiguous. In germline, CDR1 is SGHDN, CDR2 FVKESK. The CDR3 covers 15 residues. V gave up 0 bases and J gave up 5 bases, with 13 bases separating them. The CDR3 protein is CASSQERQMSETQYF. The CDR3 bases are TGTGCCAGCAGCCAAGAACGGCAGATGAGCGAGACCCAGTACTTC.

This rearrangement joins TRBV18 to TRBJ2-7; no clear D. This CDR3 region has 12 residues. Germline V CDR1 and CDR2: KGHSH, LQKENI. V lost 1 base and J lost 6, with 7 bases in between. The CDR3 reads CASSPQGTEQYF. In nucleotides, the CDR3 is TGTGCCAGCTCACCACAGGGTACCGAGCAGTACTTC.

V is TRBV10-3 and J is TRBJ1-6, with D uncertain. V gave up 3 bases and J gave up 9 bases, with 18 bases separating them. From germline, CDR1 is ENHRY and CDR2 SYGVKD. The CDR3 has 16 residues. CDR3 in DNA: TGTGCCATCAGTGATAATGGGCAGGCACTCGGTTCACCCCTCCACTTT. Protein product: CAISDNGQALGSPLHF.

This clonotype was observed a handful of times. CDR3 residues: CASKGDTSYEQYF. CDR3 DNA: TGTGCCAGCAAGGGGGACACTTCCTACGAGCAGTACTTC. The chain carries TRBV6-2 or TRBV6-3 and TRBJ2-7; D might be TRBD1 (6 bases). The CDR3 has 13 amino acids. The V gene's germline CDR1 is MNHEY and CDR2 SVGEGT. V was clipped by 7 bases and J by 1 base, with 11 bases between them.

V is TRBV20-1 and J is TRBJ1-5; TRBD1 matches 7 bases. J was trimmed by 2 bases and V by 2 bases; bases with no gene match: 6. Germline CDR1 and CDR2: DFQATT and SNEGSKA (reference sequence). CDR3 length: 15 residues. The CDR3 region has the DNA TGCAGTGCTAGAACCTCCAGGGGGGGCAATCAGCCCCAGCATTTT. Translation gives CSARTSRGGNQPQHF.

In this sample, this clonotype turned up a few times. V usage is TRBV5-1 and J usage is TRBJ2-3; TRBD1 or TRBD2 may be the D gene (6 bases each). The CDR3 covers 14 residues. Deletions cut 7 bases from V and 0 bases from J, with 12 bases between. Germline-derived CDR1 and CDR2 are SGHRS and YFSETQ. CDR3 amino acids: CASHRGASTDTQYF. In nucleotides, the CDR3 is TGCGCCAGCCATAGGGGGGCGAGCACAGATACGCAGTATTTT.